This TCR beta chain derives from a study of control samples from healthy donors and cancer patients. This clone was recorded a few times. Method: immunoSEQ multiplex PCR; TCRdb's copy keeps in-frame clones and lacks some. This table holds 130,000 or so clones, just under 90% found once. Sample: PBMCs. This receptor was obtained from a man aged 50 to 59 with head and neck cancer.

CDR3 sequence reads: CASSPDPYNEQFF. For the CDR3, the DNA is TGTGCCAGCAGCCCGGACCCCTACAATGAGCAGTTCTTC. The genes are TRBV12-3 or TRBV12-4 and TRBJ2-1; no clear D. Trimming took off 6 bases at V and 2 bases at J, with 8 bases between the two ends. This CDR3 contains 13 residues.